This T cell receptor beta chain was retrieved from a study of vaccination effects on CD4 cells after COVID-19. In the ViraFEST assay, antigen-specific CD4+ clonotypes were identified by expansion after peptide-pool stimulation. Isolating CD4+ T cells followed approximately 9 days of culture. Nucleocapsid antibodies were negative in the vaccine recipients, who had never had SARS-CoV-2 infection. At days 3 and 7, half of the medium was exchanged for IL-2 medium. With respect to this clone: The target antigen is unknown.

The V end was cut by 3 bases, the J end by 4 bases, with 10 bases between. The germline V gene has CDR1 SGHVS and CDR2 FNYEAQ. The CDR3 runs 14 residues. The data were produced by immunoSEQ multiplex PCR, yet TCRdb's version contains in-frame clones alone and is incomplete. The sample yields about 23,000 clones, 73% seen once. The sequence was obtained from a human donor who received a COVID-19 vaccine. The chain combines TRBV7-6 with TRBJ1-5, with a weak D call TRBD1 (5 bases). The source material was CD4+ T cells from PBMCs cultured with SARS-CoV-2 spike peptides, sampled before COVID-19 vaccination. The CDR3: CASSLGGGNQPQHF. The CDR3 bases are TGTGCCAGCAGCTTGGGGGGTGGGAATCAGCCCCAGCATTTT.